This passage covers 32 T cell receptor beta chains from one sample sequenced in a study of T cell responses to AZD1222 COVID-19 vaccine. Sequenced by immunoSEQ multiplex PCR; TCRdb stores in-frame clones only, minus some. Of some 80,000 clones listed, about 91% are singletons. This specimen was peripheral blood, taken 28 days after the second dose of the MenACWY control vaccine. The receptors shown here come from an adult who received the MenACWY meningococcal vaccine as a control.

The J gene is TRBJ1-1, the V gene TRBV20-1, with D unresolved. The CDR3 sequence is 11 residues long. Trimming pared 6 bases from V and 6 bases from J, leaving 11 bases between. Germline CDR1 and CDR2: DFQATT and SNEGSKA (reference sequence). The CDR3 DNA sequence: TGCAGTGCACGAAACGGAGCTGAAGCTTTCTTT. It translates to CSARNGAEAFF.

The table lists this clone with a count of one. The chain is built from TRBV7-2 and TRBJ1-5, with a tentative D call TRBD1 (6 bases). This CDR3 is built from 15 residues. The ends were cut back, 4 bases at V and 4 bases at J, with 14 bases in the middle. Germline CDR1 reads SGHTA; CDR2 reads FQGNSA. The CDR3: CASSSLTGLNQPQHF. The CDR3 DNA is TGTGCCAGCAGCTCCTTGACAGGTCTGAATCAGCCCCAGCATTTT.

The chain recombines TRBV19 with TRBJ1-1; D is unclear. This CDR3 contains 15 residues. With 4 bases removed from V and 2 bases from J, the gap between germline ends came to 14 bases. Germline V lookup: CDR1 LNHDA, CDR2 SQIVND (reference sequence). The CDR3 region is CASSTSPGVNTEAFF. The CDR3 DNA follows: TGTGCCAGTAGTACCTCCCCGGGTGTAAACACTGAAGCTTTCTTT. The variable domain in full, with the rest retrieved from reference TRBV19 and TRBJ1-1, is DGGITQSPKYLFRKEGQNVTLSCEQNLNHDAMYWYRQDPGQGLRLIYYSQIVNDFQKGDIAEGYSVSREKKESFPLTVTSAQKNPTAFYLCASSTSPGVNTEAFFGQGTRLTVV.

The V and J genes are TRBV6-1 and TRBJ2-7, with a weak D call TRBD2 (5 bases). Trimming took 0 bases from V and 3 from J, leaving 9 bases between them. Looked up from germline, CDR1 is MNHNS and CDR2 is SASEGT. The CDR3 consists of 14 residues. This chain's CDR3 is CASSEAGRHYEQYF. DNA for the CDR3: TGTGCCAGCAGTGAAGCGGGGAGACACTACGAGCAGTACTTC.

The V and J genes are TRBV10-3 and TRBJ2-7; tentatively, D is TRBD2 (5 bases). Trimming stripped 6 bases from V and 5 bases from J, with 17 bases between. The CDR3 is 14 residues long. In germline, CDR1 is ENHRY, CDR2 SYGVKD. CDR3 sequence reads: CAISAGIPGNEQYF. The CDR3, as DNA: TGTGCCATCAGCGCCGGGATCCCGGGGAACGAGCAGTACTTC.

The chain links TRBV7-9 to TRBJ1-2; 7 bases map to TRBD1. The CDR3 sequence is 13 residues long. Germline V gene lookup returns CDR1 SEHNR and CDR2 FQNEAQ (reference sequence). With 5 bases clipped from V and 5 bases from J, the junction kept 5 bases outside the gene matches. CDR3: CASSKGAGYGYTF. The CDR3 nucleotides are TGTGCCAGCAGCAAGGGGGCCGGGTATGGCTACACCTTC.

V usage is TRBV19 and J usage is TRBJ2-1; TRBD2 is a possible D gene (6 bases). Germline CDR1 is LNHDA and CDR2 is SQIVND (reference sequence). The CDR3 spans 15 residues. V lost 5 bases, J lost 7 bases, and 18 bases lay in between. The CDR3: CASSVEGWGSNEQFF. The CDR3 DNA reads TGTGCCAGTAGTGTGGAGGGATGGGGTTCTAATGAGCAGTTCTTC.

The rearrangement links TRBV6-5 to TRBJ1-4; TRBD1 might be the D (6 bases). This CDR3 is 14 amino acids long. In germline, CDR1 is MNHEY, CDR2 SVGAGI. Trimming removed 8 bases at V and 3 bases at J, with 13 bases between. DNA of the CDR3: TGTGCCAGCCGTTTAGCAGGGGCTAATGAAAAACTGTTTTTT. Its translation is CASRLAGANEKLFF.

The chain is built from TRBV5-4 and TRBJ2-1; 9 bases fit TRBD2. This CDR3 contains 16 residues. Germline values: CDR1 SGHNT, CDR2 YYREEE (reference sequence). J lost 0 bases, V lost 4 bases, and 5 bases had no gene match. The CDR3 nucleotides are TGTGCCAGCAGCAGAAAGCGGGGGGACTCCTACAATGAGCAGTTCTTC. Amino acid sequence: CASSRKRGDSYNEQFF.

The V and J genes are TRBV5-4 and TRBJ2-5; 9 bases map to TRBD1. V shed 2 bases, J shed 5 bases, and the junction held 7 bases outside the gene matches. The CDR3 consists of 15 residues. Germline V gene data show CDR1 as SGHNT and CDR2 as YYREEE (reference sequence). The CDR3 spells CASSFTGTGRETQYF. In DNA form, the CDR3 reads TGTGCCAGCAGCTTCACCGGGACAGGGAGGGAGACCCAGTACTTC.

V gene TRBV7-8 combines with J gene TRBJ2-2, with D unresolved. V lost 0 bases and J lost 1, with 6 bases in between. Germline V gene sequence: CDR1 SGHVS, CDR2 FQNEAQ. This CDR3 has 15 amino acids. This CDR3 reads CASSLARRNTGELFF. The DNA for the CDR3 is TGTGCCAGCAGCTTAGCGCGTCGGAACACCGGGGAGCTGTTTTTT.

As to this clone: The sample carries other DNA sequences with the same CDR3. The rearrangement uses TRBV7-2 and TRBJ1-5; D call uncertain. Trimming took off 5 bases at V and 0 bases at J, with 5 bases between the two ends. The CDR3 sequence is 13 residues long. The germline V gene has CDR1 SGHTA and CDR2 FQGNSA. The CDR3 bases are TGTGCCAGCAGCCGAGATAGCAATCAGCCCCAGCATTTT. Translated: CASSRDSNQPQHF.

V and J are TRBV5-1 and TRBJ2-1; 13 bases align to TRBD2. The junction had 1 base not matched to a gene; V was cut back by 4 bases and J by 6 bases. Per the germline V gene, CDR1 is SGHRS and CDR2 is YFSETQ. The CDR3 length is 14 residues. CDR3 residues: CASSTSGGANEQFF. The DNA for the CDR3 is TGCGCCAGCAGCACTAGCGGGGGGGCCAATGAGCAGTTCTTC.

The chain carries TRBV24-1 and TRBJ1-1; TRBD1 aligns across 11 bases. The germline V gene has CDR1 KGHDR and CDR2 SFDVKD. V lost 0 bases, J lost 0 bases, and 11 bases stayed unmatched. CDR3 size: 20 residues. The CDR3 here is CATSDLIGQGAWRMNTEAFF. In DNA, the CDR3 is TGTGCCACCAGTGATTTGATAGGACAGGGGGCTTGGCGGATGAACACTGAAGCTTTCTTT.

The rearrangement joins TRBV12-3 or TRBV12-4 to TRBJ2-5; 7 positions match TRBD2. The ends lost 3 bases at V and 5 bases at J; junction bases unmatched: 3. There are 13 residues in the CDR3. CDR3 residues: CASSFRGGETQYF. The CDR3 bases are TGTGCCAGCAGTTTTAGGGGAGGGGAGACCCAGTACTTC.

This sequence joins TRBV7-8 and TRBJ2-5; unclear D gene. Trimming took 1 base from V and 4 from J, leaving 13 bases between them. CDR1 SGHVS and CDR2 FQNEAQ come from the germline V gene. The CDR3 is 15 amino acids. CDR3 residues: CASSLVLGSLETQYF. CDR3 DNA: TGTGCCAGCAGCTTAGTGCTTGGTAGCTTAGAGACCCAGTACTTC.

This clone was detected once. The CDR3 region is CASSLSLTGTSGRPDTQYF. The CDR3 bases are TGCGCCAGCAGCTTGAGCTTGACCGGGACTAGCGGGAGACCAGATACGCAGTATTTT. The rearrangement links TRBV5-1 to TRBJ2-3, with 14 bases that match TRBD2. Trimming removed 1 base from V and 4 bases from J; junction bases left unmatched: 11. This CDR3 has 19 residues. The germline V gene encodes CDR1 SGHRS and CDR2 YFSETQ.

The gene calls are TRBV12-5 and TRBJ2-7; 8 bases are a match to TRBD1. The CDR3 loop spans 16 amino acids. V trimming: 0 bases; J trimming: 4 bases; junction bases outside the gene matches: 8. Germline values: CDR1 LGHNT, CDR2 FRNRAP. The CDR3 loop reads CASGLVDRQGKYEQYF. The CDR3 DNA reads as TGTGCTAGTGGTTTGGTAGATCGACAGGGGAAGTACGAGCAGTACTTC.

The CDR3 sequence: CASSHGTFNQPQHF. CDR3 nucleotide sequence: TGTGCCAGCAGCCACGGGACATTCAATCAGCCCCAGCATTTT. The chain has TRBV7-9 and TRBJ1-5; D is perhaps TRBD1 (6 bases). CDR3 length: 14 amino acids. The V end was cut by 5 bases, the J end by 3 bases, with 11 bases between. The germline V gene encodes CDR1 SEHNR and CDR2 FQNEAQ (reference sequence). The full variable domain, with the rest looked up from reference TRBV7-9 and TRBJ1-5, is DTGVSQNPRHKITKRGQNVTFRCDPISEHNRLYWYRQTLGQGPEFLTYFQNEAQLEKSRLLSDRFSAERPKGSFSTLEIQRTEQGDSAMYLCASSHGTFNQPQHFGDGTRLSIL.

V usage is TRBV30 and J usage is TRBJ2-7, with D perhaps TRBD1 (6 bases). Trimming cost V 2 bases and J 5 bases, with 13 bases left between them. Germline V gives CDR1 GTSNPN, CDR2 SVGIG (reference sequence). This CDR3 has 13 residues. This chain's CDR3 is CAWSSDSSHEQYF. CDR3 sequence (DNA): TGTGCCTGGAGTTCGGACAGTTCCCACGAGCAGTACTTC.

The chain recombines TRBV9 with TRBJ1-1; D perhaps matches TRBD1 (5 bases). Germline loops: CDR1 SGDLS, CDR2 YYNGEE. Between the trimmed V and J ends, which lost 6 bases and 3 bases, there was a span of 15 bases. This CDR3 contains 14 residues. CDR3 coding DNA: TGTGCCAGCAACCCCGGGGGGTTCGACACTGAAGCTTTCTTT. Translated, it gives CASNPGGFDTEAFF.

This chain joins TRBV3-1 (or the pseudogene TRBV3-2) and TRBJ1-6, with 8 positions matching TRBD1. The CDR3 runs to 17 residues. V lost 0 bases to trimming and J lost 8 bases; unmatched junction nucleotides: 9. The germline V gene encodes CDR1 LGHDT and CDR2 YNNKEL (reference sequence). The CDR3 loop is CASSQDILGTGDSPLHF. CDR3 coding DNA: TGTGCCAGCAGCCAAGATATATTAGGGACAGGAGATTCACCCCTCCACTTT.

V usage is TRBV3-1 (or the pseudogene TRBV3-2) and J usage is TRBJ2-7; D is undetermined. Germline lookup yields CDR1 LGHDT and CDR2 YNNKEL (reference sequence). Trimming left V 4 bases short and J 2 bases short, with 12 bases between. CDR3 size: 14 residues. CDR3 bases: TGTGCCAGCAGCCCATGGGGTATTGCCTACGAGCAGTACTTC. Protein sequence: CASSPWGIAYEQYF.

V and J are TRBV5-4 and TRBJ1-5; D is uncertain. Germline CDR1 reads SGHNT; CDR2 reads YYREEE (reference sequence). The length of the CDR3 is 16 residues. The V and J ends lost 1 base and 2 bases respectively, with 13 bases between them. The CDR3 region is CASSLTTPLGNQPQHF. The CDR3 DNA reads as TGTGCCAGCAGCTTGACTACACCGTTGGGCAATCAGCCCCAGCATTTT.

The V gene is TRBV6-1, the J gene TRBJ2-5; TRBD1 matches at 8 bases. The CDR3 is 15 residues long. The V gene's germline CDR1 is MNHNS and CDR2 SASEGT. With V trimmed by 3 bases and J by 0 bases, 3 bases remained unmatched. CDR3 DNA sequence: TGTGCCAGCAGTGAGAGGGACAGGTACCAAGAGACCCAGTACTTC. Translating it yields CASSERDRYQETQYF.

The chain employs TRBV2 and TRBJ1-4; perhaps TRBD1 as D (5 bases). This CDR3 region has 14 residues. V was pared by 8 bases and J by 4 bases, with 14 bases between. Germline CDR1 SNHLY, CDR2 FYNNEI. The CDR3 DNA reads TGTGCCAGCCGGCAGGGACGAATTAATGAAAAACTGTTTTTT. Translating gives CASRQGRINEKLFF.

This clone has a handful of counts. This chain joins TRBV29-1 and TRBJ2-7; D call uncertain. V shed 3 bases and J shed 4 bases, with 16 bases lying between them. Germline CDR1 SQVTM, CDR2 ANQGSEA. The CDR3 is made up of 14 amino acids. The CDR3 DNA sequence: TGCAGCGTTGACGACCCGGCAGGTTCTTACGAGCAGTACTTC. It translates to CSVDDPAGSYEQYF.

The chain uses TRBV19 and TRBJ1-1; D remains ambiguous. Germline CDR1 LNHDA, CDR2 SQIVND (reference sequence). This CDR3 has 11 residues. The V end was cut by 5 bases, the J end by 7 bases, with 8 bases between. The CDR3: CASSRKGEAFF. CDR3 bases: TGTGCCAGTAGTCGAAAGGGTGAAGCTTTCTTT.

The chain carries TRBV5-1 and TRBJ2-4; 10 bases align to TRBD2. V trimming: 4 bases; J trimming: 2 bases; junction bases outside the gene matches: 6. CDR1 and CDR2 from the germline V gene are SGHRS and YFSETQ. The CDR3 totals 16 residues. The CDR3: CASSTSGDLPKNIQYF. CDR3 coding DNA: TGCGCCAGCAGCACTAGCGGGGACCTTCCCAAAAACATTCAGTACTTC.

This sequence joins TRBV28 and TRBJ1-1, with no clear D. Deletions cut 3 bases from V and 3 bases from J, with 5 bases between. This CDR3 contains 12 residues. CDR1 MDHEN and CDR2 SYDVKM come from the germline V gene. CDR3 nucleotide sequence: TGTGCCAGCAGTTTGAGGTACACTGAAGCTTTCTTT. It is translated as CASSLRYTEAFF.

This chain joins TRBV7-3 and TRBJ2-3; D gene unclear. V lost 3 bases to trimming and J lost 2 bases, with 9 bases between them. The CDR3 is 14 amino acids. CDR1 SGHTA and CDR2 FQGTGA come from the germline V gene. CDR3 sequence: CASSFSGFTDTQYF. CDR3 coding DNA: TGTGCCAGCAGCTTTTCCGGTTTCACAGATACGCAGTATTTT.

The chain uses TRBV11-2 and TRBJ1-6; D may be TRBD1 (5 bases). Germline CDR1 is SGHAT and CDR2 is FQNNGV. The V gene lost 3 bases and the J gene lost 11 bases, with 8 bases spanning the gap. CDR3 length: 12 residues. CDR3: CASSFGGTPLHF. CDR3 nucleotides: TGTGCCAGCAGCTTCGGGGGAACACCCCTCCACTTT.